The 11 T cell receptor beta chains listed next were all sequenced from one sample in a study of blood T cell repertoires in COVID-19. The data were produced by immunoSEQ multiplex PCR, yet TCRdb's version contains in-frame clones alone and is incomplete. The table has about 58,000 clones, approximately 85% seen once. Sequenced material: peripheral blood. Source of these receptors: a human donor in a cohort sampled during active COVID-19.

The chain uses TRBV6-5 and TRBJ2-2; 8 nucleotides align to TRBD2. V trimming: 10 bases; J trimming: 5 bases; junction bases outside the gene matches: 12. Germline V CDR1 and CDR2: MNHEY, SVGAGI. This CDR3 has 15 amino acids. The CDR3 here is CATKVGGRKTGELFF. The CDR3 DNA follows: TGTGCCACCAAGGTTGGCGGGAGGAAGACCGGGGAGCTGTTTTTT.

The rearrangement uses TRBV5-4 and TRBJ2-3, with a tentative D call TRBD2 (5 bases). From germline, CDR1 is SGHNT and CDR2 YYREEE (reference sequence). This CDR3 has 16 residues. Trimming shortened V by 4 bases and J by 0 bases, and 15 bases separated the two germline ends. CDR3 loop: CASSPTAGSSTDTQYF. CDR3 nucleotide sequence: TGTGCCAGCAGCCCCACTGCGGGTTCAAGCACAGATACGCAGTATTTT.

This chain joins TRBV30 and TRBJ2-5, with D possibly TRBD1 on 6 matching bases. In germline, CDR1 is GTSNPN, CDR2 SVGIG (reference sequence). The CDR3 is 14 amino acids. Trimming shortened V by 5 bases and J by 3 bases, and 16 bases separated the two germline ends. CDR3: CAWAAGTREETQYF. In nucleotides, the CDR3 is TGTGCCTGGGCAGCCGGGACACGGGAAGAGACCCAGTACTTC.

This clone has more than one count but fewer than ten. This sequence joins TRBV3-1 (or the pseudogene TRBV3-2) and TRBJ2-1, with D tentatively TRBD1 (6 bases). The CDR3 contains 12 residues. Germline V gives CDR1 LGHDT, CDR2 YNNKEL (reference sequence). Trimming shortened V by 5 bases and J by 8 bases, and 10 bases separated the two germline ends. The CDR3 nucleotides read TGTGCCAGCAGCACAGGGCCCGATGAGCAGTTCTTC. Its translation: CASSTGPDEQFF.

This chain links TRBV6-1 with TRBJ2-7; 8 bases map to TRBD2. After removal of 4 bases from V and 0 bases from J, the junction contained 8 bases not matched to a gene. There are 16 residues in the CDR3. In germline, CDR1 is MNHNS, CDR2 SASEGT. In DNA, the CDR3 is TGTGCCAGCAGTGCTCGGGGGGGCGGAACCTCCTACGAGCAGTACTTC. The encoded protein is CASSARGGGTSYEQYF.

This clone occurred a few times. The rearrangement joins TRBV12-5 to TRBJ2-5; 8 bases are a match to TRBD1. The germline V gene has CDR1 LGHNT and CDR2 FRNRAP. Losses at the gene ends were 5 bases for V and 4 bases for J; bases not matched to a gene: 9. CDR3 length: 15 residues. The DNA of the CDR3 is TGTGCTAGTGGTCGGACAGGGACCCCAGGAGAGACCCAGTACTTC. Translation: CASGRTGTPGETQYF.

V usage is TRBV3-1 (or the pseudogene TRBV3-2) and J usage is TRBJ1-3; D is possibly TRBD1 (6 bases). The CDR3 length is 15 residues. Germline CDR1 is LGHDT and CDR2 is YNNKEL (reference sequence). V lost 4 bases, J lost 1 base, and 11 bases lay in between. The CDR3 DNA follows: TGTGCCAGCAGCCCGCCAACAGGGTCTGGAAACACCATATATTTT. It is translated as CASSPPTGSGNTIYF.

Written as DNA, the CDR3 is TGCGCCAGCAGCCAAGTACTAGCGGGGAGCGAGCAGTACTTC. Amino acid sequence: CASSQVLAGSEQYF. This rearrangement joins TRBV4-1 to TRBJ2-7, with 10 positions matching TRBD2. This CDR3 is 14 amino acids long. V lost 1 base, J lost 6 bases, and 3 bases stayed unmatched. The germline gives CDR1 MGHRA, CDR2 YSYEKL.

V and J are TRBV15 and TRBJ2-7, with 8 positions matching TRBD2. Per germline, CDR1 LNHNV and CDR2 YYDKDF (reference sequence). The CDR3 is 15 amino acids. With V trimmed by 3 bases and J by 2 bases, 6 bases remained unmatched. The CDR3: CATSRTGLDPYEQYF. As DNA, the CDR3 is TGTGCCACCAGCAGGACGGGACTAGACCCCTACGAGCAGTACTTC.

The V and J genes are TRBV3-1 (or the pseudogene TRBV3-2) and TRBJ1-2; no firm D call. Deletions cut 0 bases from V and 4 bases from J, with 6 bases between. The CDR3 is 13 residues long. Per the germline V gene, CDR1 is LGHDT and CDR2 is YNNKEL (reference sequence). The CDR3 DNA sequence: TGTGCCAGCAGCCAAGACTACAGCTATGGCTACACCTTC. Encoded protein: CASSQDYSYGYTF.

V and J are TRBV11-3 and TRBJ2-1, with 10 bases aligning to TRBD2. Germline CDR1 SGHNT, CDR2 YENEEA. The V segment lost 5 bases and the J segment 8 bases; nucleotides outside the gene matches: 6. The CDR3 runs to 14 residues. CDR3 residues: CASSPRLAGDEQFF. CDR3 nucleotides: TGTGCCAGCAGCCCGAGGCTAGCGGGGGATGAGCAGTTCTTC.